This T cell receptor beta chain was documented in a study of cytomegalovirus exposure and HLA in healthy donors. It was with 60 Vbeta and 13 Jbeta primers that the PCR ran. Assay: immunoSEQ multiplex PCR; the TCRdb copy retains only in-frame clones and omits some. This table has 100,000 to 150,000 clones, around 8.5% appearing once. In this sample, this clone turned up a few times. Germline V gives CDR1 SGHNT, CDR2 YYREEE (reference sequence). The CDR3 covers 14 residues. V lost 4 bases and J lost 3, with 11 bases in between. The chain links TRBV5-4 to TRBJ2-1; D possibly corresponds to TRBD2 (6 bases). This sequence originates from a man aged 35 to 55 in good health and CMV-seronegative. The sample was PBMCs. The CDR3 DNA follows: TGTGCCAGCAGCGCGGGACTCCTCTACAATGAGCAGTTCTTC. It yields the protein CASSAGLLYNEQFF. Full variable domain (rest looked up from reference TRBV5-4 and TRBJ2-1): ETGVTQSPTHLIKTRGQQVTLRCSSQSGHNTVSWYQQALGQGPQFIFQYYREEENGRGNFPPRFSGLQFPNYSSELNVNALELDDSALYLCASSAGLLYNEQFFGPGTRLTVL.